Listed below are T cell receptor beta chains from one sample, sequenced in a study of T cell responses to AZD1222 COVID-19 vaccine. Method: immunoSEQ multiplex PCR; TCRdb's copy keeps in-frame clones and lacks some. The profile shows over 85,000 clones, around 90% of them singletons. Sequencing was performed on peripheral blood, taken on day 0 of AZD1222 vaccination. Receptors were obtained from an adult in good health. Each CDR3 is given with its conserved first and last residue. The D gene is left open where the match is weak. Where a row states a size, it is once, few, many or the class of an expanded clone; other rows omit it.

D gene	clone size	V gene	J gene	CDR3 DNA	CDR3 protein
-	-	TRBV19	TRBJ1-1	TGTGCCAGTAGTATCGGGGCGACAGGGAACACTGAAGCTTTCTTT	CASSIGATGNTEAFF
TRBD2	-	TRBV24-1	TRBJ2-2	TGTGCCACCAAGGCTAGCGGGGGTTCCGGGGAGCTGTTTTTT	CATKASGGSGELFF
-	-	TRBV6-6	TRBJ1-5	TGTGCCAGCAGTTCCGGTCAGCCCCAGCATTTT	CASSSGQPQHF
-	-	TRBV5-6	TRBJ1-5	TGTGCCAGCAGCTTGGATAGAGTGCAGCCCCAGCATTTT	CASSLDRVQPQHF
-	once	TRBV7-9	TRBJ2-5	TGTGCCAGCAGCTTAATTGTGGGCCAGCAAGAGACCCAGTACTTC	CASSLIVGQQETQYF
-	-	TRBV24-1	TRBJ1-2	TGTGCCACCAGTGACTACAAAGCTAACTATGGCTACACCTTC	CATSDYKANYGYTF
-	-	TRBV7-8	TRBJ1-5	TGTGCCAGCAGCTTAGTTCGGGTTGGAGATAGCAATCAGCCCCAGCATTTT	CASSLVRVGDSNQPQHF
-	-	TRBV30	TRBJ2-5	TGTGCCTGGAGTGCTTCTGGCCTCGACAGTCCCCGACTAGGGAAGACCCAGTACTTC	CAWSASGLDSPRLGKTQYF
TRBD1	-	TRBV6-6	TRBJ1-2	TGTGCCAGCAGTTACACACAGGGGGCGGGTTATGGCTACACCTTC	CASSYTQGAGYGYTF
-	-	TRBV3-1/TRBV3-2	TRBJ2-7	TGTGCCAGCAGCCAATCGACAGGAACGTCCTACGAGCAGTACTTC	CASSQSTGTSYEQYF
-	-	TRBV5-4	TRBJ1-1	TGTGCCAGCAGCTTGGATGTGGCAGCCTCACGCCGCACTGAAGCTTTCTTT	CASSLDVAASRRTEAFF
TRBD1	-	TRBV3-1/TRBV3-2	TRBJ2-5	TGTGCCAGCAGCCAGCCGGGACAGGGTTGGGAGACCCAGTACTTC	CASSQPGQGWETQYF
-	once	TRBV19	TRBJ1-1	TGTGCCAGTAGTATAAGGGATACTGAAGCTTTCTTT	CASSIRDTEAFF
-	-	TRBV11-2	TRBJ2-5	TGTGCCAGCAGCTGGGGCCGGGACGCCCCCAAAAAAGCGACCCAGTACTTC	CASSWGRDAPKKATQYF
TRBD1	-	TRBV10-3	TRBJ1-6	TGTGCCATCAGTTCCAACCGGGACAGCCAATCACCCCTCCACTTT	CAISSNRDSQSPLHF
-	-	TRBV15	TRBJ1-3	TGTGCCACCAGCAGAGATCTAGAAAACACCATATATTTT	CATSRDLENTIYF
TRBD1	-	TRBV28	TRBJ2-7	TGTGCCAGCAGTCTGAGACAGGGTTCCTACGAGCAGTACTTC	CASSLRQGSYEQYF
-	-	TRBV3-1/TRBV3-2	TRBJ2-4	TGTGCCAGCAGCCAAGCACAAATAGCCAAAAACATTCAGTACTTC	CASSQAQIAKNIQYF
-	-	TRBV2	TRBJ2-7	TGTGCCAGCAGCGAGGTGCAGTCCTCTGACGAGCAGTACTTC	CASSEVQSSDEQYF
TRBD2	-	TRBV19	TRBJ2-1	TGTGCCAGTAGGGGTACTAGCGGGGTATACGATGAGCAGTTCTTC	CASRGTSGVYDEQFF
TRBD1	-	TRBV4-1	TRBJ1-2	TGCGCCAGCACCCGACAGGGCGGCTATGGCTACACCTTC	CASTRQGGYGYTF
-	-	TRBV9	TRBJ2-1	TGTGCCAGCAGCTACAGTAATGAGCAGTTCTTC	CASSYSNEQFF
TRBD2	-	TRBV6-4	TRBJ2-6	TGTGCCAGCAGTGAGACTAGCGGGGTATCATCTGGGGCCAACGTCCTGACTTTC	CASSETSGVSSGANVLTF
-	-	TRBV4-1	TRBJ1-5	TGCGCCAGCAGCCAAGTCGGACCAGTTAATAGCAATCAGCCCCAGCATTTT	CASSQVGPVNSNQPQHF
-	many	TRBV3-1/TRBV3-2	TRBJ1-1	TGTGCCAGCAGCCAAGATTTGAGAATGAACACTGAAGCTTTCTTT	CASSQDLRMNTEAFF
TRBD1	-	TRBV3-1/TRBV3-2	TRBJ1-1	TGTGCCAGCAGCGAAGTCGGACAGGGGGCCGTGCTGAACACTGAAGCTTTCTTT	CASSEVGQGAVLNTEAFF
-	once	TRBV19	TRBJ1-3	TGTGCCAGTAGGAGAGGGCCTGGAAACACCATATATTTT	CASRRGPGNTIYF
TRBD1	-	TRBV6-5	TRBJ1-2	TGTGCCAGCACCCGGACAGGGTGGTATGGCTACACCTTC	CASTRTGWYGYTF
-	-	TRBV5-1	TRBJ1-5	TGCGCCAGCAGCCCCGGCGGGAGCAGCAGCTTTGAGTACAATCAGCCCCAGCATTTT	CASSPGGSSSFEYNQPQHF
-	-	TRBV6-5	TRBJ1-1	TGTGCCAGCAGCAGGGGTGGTGGTGCTTTCTTT	CASSRGGGAFF